These T cell receptor beta chains were read from a single sample in a study of OX40 agonist ivuxolimab in advanced cancers. Sequencing was performed with immunoSEQ multiplex PCR; in TCRdb, only in-frame clones are kept and a portion is missing. The sample has roughly 15,000 clones; around 80% are singletons. Sequencing was performed on CD4+ or CD8+ T cells sorted from blood, taken in a trial of the OX40 agonist ivuxolimab. The receptor source for this set is an adult with an advanced solid tumor such as melanoma, head and neck, liver or kidney cancer. Both conserved end residues are part of each CDR3. The D gene is left open where the match is weak. Size is omitted from some rows. Given values are once, few, many or a class for expanded clones.

clone size: -
J gene: TRBJ2-5
D gene: -
V gene: TRBV6-5
CDR3 protein: CASSYWGVGETQYF
CDR3 DNA: TGTGCCAGCAGTTACTGGGGGGTTGGAGAGACCCAGTACTTC

clone size: -
J gene: TRBJ2-7
D gene: -
V gene: TRBV7-9
CDR3 protein: CASSFATYEQYF
CDR3 DNA: TGTGCCAGCAGCTTTGCAACCTACGAGCAGTACTTC

clone size: few
J gene: TRBJ2-2
D gene: -
V gene: TRBV5-1
CDR3 protein: CASTVRSNTGELFF
CDR3 DNA: TGCGCCAGCACCGTGAGGTCGAACACCGGGGAGCTGTTTTTT

clone size: -
J gene: TRBJ1-2
D gene: -
V gene: TRBV7-9
CDR3 protein: CASSLGDAFGGYTF
CDR3 DNA: TGTGCCAGCAGCTTAGGGGATGCTTTTGGCGGCTACACCTTC

clone size: -
J gene: TRBJ2-6
D gene: TRBD2
V gene: TRBV28
CDR3 protein: CASSLLLAGGTGANVLTF
CDR3 DNA: TGTGCCAGCAGTTTATTACTAGCGGGAGGAACTGGGGCCAACGTCCTGACTTTC

clone size: -
J gene: TRBJ2-5
D gene: -
V gene: TRBV30
CDR3 protein: CAWSERETQYF
CDR3 DNA: TGTGCCTGGAGTGAGCGGGAGACCCAGTACTTC

clone size: -
J gene: TRBJ2-1
D gene: -
V gene: TRBV4-1
CDR3 protein: CASSQVVATYNEQFF
CDR3 DNA: TGCGCCAGCAGCCAAGTTGTAGCTACCTACAATGAGCAGTTCTTC

clone size: once
J gene: TRBJ1-1
D gene: -
V gene: TRBV2
CDR3 protein: CASSEFGDTEAFF
CDR3 DNA: TGTGCCAGCAGTGAATTCGGGGACACTGAAGCTTTCTTT

clone size: few
J gene: TRBJ2-7
D gene: -
V gene: TRBV27
CDR3 protein: CASSTRGLREQYF
CDR3 DNA: TGTGCCAGCAGTACACGGGGTTTGAGGGAGCAGTACTTC

clone size: few
J gene: TRBJ2-3
D gene: -
V gene: TRBV9
CDR3 protein: CASSVSGSTDTQYF
CDR3 DNA: TGTGCCAGCAGCGTATCAGGGAGCACAGATACGCAGTATTTT

clone size: -
J gene: TRBJ2-1
D gene: TRBD2
V gene: TRBV30
CDR3 protein: CAWNSGRTPSSYNEQFF
CDR3 DNA: TGTGCCTGGAATAGCGGGAGGACGCCTAGCTCCTACAATGAGCAGTTCTTC

clone size: -
J gene: TRBJ1-6
D gene: -
V gene: TRBV28
CDR3 protein: CASSGGQPYNSPLHF
CDR3 DNA: TGTGCCAGCTCTGGGGGGCAGCCGTATAATTCACCCCTCCACTTT

clone size: -
J gene: TRBJ2-3
D gene: -
V gene: TRBV27
CDR3 protein: CASSLRGPTTDTQYF
CDR3 DNA: TGTGCCAGCAGTTTACGGGGTCCCACCACAGATACGCAGTATTTT

clone size: few
J gene: TRBJ2-3
D gene: -
V gene: TRBV28
CDR3 protein: CASSLMDLASTDTQYF
CDR3 DNA: TGTGCCAGCAGTTTAATGGACCTGGCGAGCACAGATACGCAGTATTTT

clone size: few
J gene: TRBJ2-3
D gene: TRBD2
V gene: TRBV30
CDR3 protein: CAWGLAGATDTQYF
CDR3 DNA: TGTGCCTGGGGACTAGCGGGAGCCACAGATACGCAGTATTTT